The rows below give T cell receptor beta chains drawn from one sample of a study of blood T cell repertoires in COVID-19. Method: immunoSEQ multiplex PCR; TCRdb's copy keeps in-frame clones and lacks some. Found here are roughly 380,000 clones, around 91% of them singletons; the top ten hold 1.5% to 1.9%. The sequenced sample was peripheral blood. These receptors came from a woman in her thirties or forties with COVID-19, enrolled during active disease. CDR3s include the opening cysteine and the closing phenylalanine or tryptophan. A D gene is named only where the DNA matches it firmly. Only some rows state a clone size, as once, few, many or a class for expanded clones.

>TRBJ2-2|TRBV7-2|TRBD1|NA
CASSLGQGANTGELFF
TGTGCCAGCAGCTTAGGACAGGGGGCGAACACCGGGGAGCTGTTTTTT
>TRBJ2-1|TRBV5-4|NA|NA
CASSRQRPGDNEQFF
TGTGCCAGCAGCCGCCAGCGGCCTGGTGACAATGAGCAGTTCTTC
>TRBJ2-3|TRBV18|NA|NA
CASSLSGLTDTQYF
TGTGCCAGCTCACTGAGCGGACTCACAGATACGCAGTATTTT
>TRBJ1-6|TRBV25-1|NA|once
CASSLWGVESPLHF
TGTGCCAGCAGTTTATGGGGGGTGGAATCACCCCTCCACTTT
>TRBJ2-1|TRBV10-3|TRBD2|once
CAIRTGLAISYNEQFF
TGTGCCATCAGAACGGGACTAGCGATTTCCTACAATGAGCAGTTCTTC
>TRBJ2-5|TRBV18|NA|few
CASSRERTPTQYF
TGTGCCAGCTCCAGAGAGCGGACCCCGACCCAGTACTTC
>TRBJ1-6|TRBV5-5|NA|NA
CASSLGPTVDSYNSPLHF
TGTGCCAGCAGCTTGGGGCCCACAGTGGACTCCTATAATTCACCCCTCCACTTT
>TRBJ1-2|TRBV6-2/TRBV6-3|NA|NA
CASSYSLGAGYGYTF
TGTGCCAGCAGTTACAGTCTGGGGGCCGGCTATGGCTACACCTTC
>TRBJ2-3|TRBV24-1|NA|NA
CATSDEVNTDTQYF
TGTGCCACCAGTGATGAGGTTAACACAGATACGCAGTATTTT
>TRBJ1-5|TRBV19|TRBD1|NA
CASATGVGQPQHF
TGTGCCAGCGCGACAGGGGTTGGACAGCCCCAGCATTTT
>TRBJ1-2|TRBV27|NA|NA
CASSPQQGTALYGYTF
TGTGCCAGCAGTCCACAACAGGGAACAGCTCTTTATGGCTACACCTTC
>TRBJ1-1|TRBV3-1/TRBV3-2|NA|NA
CASSQVIPNTEAFF
TGTGCCAGCAGCCAAGTAATTCCGAACACTGAAGCTTTCTTT
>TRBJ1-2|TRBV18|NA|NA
CASSPRQGAYGYTF
TGTGCCAGCTCACCAAGGCAAGGGGCGTATGGCTACACCTTC
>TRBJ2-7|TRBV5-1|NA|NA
CASGRDTAYEQYF
TGCGCCAGCGGACGGGACACCGCCTACGAGCAGTACTTC
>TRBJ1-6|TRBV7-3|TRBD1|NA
CASSSRGGQNNSPLHF
TGTGCCAGCAGCTCTCGAGGGGGACAGAATAATTCACCCCTCCACTTT
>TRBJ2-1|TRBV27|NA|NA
CASSQWRGPSYNEQFF
TGTGCCAGCAGTCAATGGCGAGGGCCATCCTACAATGAGCAGTTCTTC
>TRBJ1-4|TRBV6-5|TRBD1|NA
CASSSPTTGIDEKLFF
TGTGCCAGCAGTTCTCCTACGACAGGGATAGATGAAAAACTGTTTTTT
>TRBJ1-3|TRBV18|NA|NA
CASSLNSGNTIYF
TGTGCCAGCTCACTCAACTCTGGAAACACCATATATTTT
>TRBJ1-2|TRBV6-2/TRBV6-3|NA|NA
CASSRTGTHYGYTF
TGTGCCAGCAGTAGGACGGGAACTCACTATGGCTACACCTTC
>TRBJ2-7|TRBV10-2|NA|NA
CASTTGRYNEQYF
TGCGCCAGCACCACAGGGCGGTACAACGAGCAGTACTTC
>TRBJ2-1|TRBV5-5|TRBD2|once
CASSLREYNEQFF
TGTGCCAGCAGCCTGCGGGAGTACAATGAGCAGTTCTTC
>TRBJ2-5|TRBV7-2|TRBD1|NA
CASSGQGNQETQYF
TGTGCCAGCAGCGGACAGGGAAACCAAGAGACCCAGTACTTC
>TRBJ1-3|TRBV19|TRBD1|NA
CASSIRGASGNTIYF
TGTGCCAGTAGTATCAGGGGGGCCTCTGGAAACACCATATATTTT
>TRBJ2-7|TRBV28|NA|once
CASSLLVYEQYF
TGTGCCAGCAGTTTACTAGTTTACGAGCAGTACTTC
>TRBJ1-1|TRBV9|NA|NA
CASGNSGYTEAFF
TGTGCCAGCGGCAATTCAGGGTACACTGAAGCTTTCTTT
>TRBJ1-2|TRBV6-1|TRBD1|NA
CASSPRTGAGYTF
TGTGCCAGCAGTCCCCGGACAGGGGCTGGCTACACCTTC
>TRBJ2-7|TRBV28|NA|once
CASSPLLRTGSSYEQYF
TGTGCCAGCAGCCCGCTCTTGCGGACGGGAAGCTCCTACGAGCAGTACTTC
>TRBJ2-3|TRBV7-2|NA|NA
CASTERGGALTDTQYF
TGTGCCAGTACCGAACGGGGCGGGGCCCTCACAGATACGCAGTATTTT
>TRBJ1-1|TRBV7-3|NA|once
CASSPGRGNTEAFF
TGTGCCAGCAGCCCAGGCAGGGGGAACACTGAAGCTTTCTTT
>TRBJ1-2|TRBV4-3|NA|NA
CASSQEGDYSYGYTF
TGCGCCAGCAGCCAAGAAGGGGATTATAGCTATGGCTACACCTTC
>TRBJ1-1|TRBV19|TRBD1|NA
CASSGRPGQSNTEAFF
TGTGCCAGTAGTGGACGGCCGGGACAGTCCAACACTGAAGCTTTCTTT
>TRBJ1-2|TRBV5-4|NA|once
CASSLAGGNYGYTF
TGTGCCAGCAGCTTGGCCGGGGGGAACTATGGCTACACCTTC
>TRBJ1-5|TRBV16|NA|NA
CASSQLQGTHQPQHF
TGTGCCAGCAGCCAACTACAGGGAACGCATCAGCCCCAGCATTTT